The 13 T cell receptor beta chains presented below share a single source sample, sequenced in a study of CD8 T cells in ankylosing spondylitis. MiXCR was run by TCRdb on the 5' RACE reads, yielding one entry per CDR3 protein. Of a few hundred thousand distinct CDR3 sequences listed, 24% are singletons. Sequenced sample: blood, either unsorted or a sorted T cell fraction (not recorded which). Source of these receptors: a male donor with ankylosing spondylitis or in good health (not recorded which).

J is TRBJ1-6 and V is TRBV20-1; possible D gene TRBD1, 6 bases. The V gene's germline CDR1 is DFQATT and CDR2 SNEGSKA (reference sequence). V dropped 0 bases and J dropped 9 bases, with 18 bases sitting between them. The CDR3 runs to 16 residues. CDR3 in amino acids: CSARDPAGGGASPLHF. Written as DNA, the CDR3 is TGCAGTGCTAGAGACCCGGCGGGCGGGGGGGCTTCACCCCTCCACTTT.

The CDR3 nucleotides are TGCAGTGCTAGAGCTCTACTAGAGAATGAGCAGTTCTTC. Encoded protein: CSARALLENEQFF. The V gene is TRBV20-1, the J gene TRBJ2-1; TRBD2 is a possible D gene (5 bases). This CDR3 is built from 13 residues. V dropped 1 base and J dropped 7 bases, with 11 bases sitting between them. Looked up from germline, CDR1 is DFQATT and CDR2 is SNEGSKA (reference sequence).

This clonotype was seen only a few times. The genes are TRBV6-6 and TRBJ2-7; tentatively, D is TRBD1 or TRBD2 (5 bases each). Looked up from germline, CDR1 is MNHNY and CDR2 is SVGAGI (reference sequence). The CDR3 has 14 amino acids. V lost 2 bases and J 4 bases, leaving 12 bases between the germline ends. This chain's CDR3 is CASSYGGPPYEQYF. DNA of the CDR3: TGTGCCAGCAGTTACGGGGGACCCCCATACGAGCAGTACTTC.

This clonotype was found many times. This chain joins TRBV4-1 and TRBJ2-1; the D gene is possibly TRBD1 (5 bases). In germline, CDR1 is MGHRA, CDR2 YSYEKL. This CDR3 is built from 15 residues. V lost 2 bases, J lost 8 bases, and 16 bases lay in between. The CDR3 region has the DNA TGCGCCAGCAGCCAACAGGATGCCCAAGGGGATGAGCAGTTCTTC. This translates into CASSQQDAQGDEQFF.

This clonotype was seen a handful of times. This CDR3 is CASVPGAGGTNEQFF. The CDR3 DNA sequence: TGTGCCAGCGTTCCCGGGGCGGGGGGAACCAATGAGCAGTTCTTC. V usage is TRBV12-3 or TRBV12-4 and J usage is TRBJ2-1; 8 bases are a match to TRBD2. This CDR3 has 15 residues. V lost 8 bases and J lost 6; bases outside the gene matches: 12.

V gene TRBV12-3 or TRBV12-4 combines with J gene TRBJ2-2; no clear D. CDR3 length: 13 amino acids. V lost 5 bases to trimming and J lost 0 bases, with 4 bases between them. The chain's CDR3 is CASSPTNTGELFF. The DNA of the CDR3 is TGTGCCAGCAGTCCGACGAACACCGGGGAGCTGTTTTTT.

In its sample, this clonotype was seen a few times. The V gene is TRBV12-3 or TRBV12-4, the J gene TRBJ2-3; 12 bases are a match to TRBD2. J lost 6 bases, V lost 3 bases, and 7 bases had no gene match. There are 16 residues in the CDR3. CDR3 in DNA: TGTGCCAGCAGTTTGGGGACTAGCGGGCTTGGGGATACGCAGTATTTT. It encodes CASSLGTSGLGDTQYF.

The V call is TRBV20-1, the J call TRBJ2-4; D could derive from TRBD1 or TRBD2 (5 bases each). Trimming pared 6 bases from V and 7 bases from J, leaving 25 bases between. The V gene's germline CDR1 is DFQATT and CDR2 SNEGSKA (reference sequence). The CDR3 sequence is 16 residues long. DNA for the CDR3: TGCAGTGCGACCGGTAGGGTGGGGGTTGGTCGGAACATTCAGTACTTC. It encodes CSATGRVGVGRNIQYF.

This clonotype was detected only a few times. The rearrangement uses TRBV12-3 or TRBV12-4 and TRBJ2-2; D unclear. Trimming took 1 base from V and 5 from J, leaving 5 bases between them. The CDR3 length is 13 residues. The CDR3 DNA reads TGTGCCAGCAGTTTAGGTTTGACCGGGGAGCTGTTTTTT. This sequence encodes CASSLGLTGELFF.

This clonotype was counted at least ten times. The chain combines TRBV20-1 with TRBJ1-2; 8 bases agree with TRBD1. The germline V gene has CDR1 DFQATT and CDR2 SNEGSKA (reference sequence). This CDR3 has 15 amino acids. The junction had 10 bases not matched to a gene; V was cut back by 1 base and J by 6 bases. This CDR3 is CSARARDRPSDGYTF. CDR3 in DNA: TGCAGTGCTAGAGCCCGGGACAGGCCCAGCGATGGCTACACCTTC.

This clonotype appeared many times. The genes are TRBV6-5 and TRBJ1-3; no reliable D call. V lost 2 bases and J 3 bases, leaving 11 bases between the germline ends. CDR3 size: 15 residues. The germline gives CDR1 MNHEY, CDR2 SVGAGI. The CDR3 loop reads CASSYGVFGGNTIYF. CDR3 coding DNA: TGTGCCAGCAGTTACGGGGTGTTTGGTGGAAACACCATATATTTT.

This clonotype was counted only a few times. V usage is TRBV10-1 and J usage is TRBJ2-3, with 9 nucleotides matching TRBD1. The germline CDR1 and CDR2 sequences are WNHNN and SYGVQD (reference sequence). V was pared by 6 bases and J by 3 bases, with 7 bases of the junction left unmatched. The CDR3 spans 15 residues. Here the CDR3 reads CASSPDRGRTDTQYF. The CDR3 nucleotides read TGCGCCAGCAGCCCGGACAGGGGAAGGACAGATACGCAGTATTTT.

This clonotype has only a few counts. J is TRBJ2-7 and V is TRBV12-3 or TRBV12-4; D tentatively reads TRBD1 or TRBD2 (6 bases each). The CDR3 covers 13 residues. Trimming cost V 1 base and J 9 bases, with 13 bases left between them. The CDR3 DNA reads TGTGCCAGCAGTTTAGGACTAGGGGGGAGGCAGTACTTC. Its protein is CASSLGLGGRQYF.